Detailed here is one T cell receptor beta chain. No antigen is known for it. The V end was cut by 8 bases, the J end by 0 bases, with 8 bases between. The CDR3 loop spans 12 amino acids. CDR1 is SGDLS and CDR2 is YYNGEE in the germline V gene. The data were produced by immunoSEQ multiplex PCR, yet TCRdb's version contains in-frame clones alone and is incomplete. The table shows approximately 75,000 clones, with more than 90% occurring only once. The data stem from a study of OX40 agonist ivuxolimab in advanced cancers. Turning to the study itself: Eligibility admitted prior anti-PD-1, anti-PD-L1 or anti-CTLA-4 therapy; 40% to 50% had some.

General study findings and limits: Averaging showed that CD8+ T cells had more expanded clones than CD4+ did.

Exclusion applied to patients with autoimmune disease history or systemic immunosuppression. The TCR was taken from an adult with an advanced solid tumor such as melanoma, head and neck, liver or kidney cancer. The sequences come from CD4+ or CD8+ T cells sorted from blood, collected in a trial of the OX40 agonist ivuxolimab. The V and J genes are TRBV9 and TRBJ1-1, with no clear D. DNA of the CDR3: TGTGCCAGTGGCAGAATGAACACTGAAGCTTTCTTT. Its translation is CASGRMNTEAFF.